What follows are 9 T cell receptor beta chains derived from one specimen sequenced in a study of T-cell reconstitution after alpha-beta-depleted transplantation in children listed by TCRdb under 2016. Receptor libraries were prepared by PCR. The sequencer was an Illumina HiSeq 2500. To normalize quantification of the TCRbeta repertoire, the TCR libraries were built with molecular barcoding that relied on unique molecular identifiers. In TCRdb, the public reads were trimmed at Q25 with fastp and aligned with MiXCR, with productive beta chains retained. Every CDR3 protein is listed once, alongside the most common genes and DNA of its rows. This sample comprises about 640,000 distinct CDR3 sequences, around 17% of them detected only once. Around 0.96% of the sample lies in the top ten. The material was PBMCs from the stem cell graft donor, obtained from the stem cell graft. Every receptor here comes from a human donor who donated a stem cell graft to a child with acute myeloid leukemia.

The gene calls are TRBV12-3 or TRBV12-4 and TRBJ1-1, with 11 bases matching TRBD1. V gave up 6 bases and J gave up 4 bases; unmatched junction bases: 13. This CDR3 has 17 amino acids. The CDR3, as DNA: TGTGCCAGCAGCCGAAGGACAGGGGGCTTAAGAGGCACTGAAGCTTTCTTT. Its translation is CASSRRTGGLRGTEAFF.

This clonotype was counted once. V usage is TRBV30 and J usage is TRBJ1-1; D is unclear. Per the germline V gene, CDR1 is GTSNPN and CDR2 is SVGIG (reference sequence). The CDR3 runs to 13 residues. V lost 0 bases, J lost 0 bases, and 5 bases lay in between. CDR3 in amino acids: CAWSVALNTEAFF. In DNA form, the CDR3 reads TGTGCCTGGAGTGTGGCCTTGAACACTGAAGCTTTCTTT.

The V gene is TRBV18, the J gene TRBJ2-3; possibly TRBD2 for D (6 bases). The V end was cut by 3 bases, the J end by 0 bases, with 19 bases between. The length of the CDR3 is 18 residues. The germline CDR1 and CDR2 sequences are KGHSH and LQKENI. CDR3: CASSPLGLPDTSTDTQYF. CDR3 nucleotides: TGTGCCAGCTCACCTCTGGGACTTCCGGATACTAGCACAGATACGCAGTATTTT.

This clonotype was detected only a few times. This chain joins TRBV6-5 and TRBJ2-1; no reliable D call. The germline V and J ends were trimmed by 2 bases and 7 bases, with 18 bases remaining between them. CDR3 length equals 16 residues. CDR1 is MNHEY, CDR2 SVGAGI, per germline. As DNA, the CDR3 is TGTGCCAGCAGTTACATTGACGGGCCGCCCCCTAATGAGCAGTTCTTC. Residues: CASSYIDGPPPNEQFF.

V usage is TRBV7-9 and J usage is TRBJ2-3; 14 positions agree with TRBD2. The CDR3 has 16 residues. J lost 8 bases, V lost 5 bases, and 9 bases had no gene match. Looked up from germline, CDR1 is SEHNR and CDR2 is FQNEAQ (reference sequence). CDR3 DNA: TGTGCCAGCAGCCCAGGACTAGCGGGGGGTCGAGCTACGCAGTATTTT. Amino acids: CASSPGLAGGRATQYF.

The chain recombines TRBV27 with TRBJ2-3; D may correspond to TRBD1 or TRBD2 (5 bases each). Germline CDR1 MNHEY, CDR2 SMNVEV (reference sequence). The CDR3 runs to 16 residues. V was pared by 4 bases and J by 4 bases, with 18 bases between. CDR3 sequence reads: CASSSRRIGDADTQYF. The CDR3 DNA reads TGTGCCAGCAGTTCCCGTAGGATCGGGGACGCAGATACGCAGTATTTT.

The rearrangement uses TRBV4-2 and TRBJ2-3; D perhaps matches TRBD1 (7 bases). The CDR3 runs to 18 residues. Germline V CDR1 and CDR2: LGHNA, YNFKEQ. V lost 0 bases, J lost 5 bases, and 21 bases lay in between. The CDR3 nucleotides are TGTGCCAGCAGCCAAGAAAGGTGGCGGGGACAGAGGCAAGATACGCAGTATTTT. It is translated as CASSQERWRGQRQDTQYF.

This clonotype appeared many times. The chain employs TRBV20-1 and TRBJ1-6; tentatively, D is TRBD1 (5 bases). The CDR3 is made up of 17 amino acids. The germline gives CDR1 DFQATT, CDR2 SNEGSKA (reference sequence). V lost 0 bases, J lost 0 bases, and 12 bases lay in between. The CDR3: CSARDREGSSYNSPLHF. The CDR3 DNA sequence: TGCAGTGCTAGAGATCGGGAGGGGAGCTCCTATAATTCACCCCTCCACTTT.

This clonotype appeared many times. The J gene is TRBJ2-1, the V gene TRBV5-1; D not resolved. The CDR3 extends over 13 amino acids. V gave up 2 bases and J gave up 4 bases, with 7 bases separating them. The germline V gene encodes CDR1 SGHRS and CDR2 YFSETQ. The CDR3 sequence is CASSFVRYNEQFF. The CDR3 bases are TGCGCCAGCAGCTTCGTGCGATACAATGAGCAGTTCTTC.